Listed below are T cell receptor beta chains from one sample, sequenced in a study of blood T cell repertoires in COVID-19. Some clones are missing from TCRdb's copy, which holds only in-frame ones; the method was immunoSEQ multiplex PCR. The table lists approximately 180,000 clones, roughly 87% of them singletons. Sequencing was carried out using PBMCs or T cells enriched from blood (not recorded which). All receptors come from a woman in her thirties or forties with acute COVID-19. Both conserved end residues are part of each CDR3. The D gene is left open where the match is weak. Size is omitted from some rows. Given values are once, few, many or a class for expanded clones.

len	d_gene	v_gene	abundance	j_gene	CDR3aa	CDR3nt
13	NA	TRBV28	once	TRBJ2-3	CASNSPGSDTQYF	TGTGCCAGCAACTCCCCCGGGTCAGATACGCAGTATTTT
18	TRBD1	TRBV12-5	NA	TRBJ1-1	CASGSDNKEGTGGTEAFF	TGTGCTAGTGGTTCCGACAACAAGGAAGGGACAGGAGGTACTGAAGCTTTCTTT
14	NA	TRBV6-5	NA	TRBJ2-7	CASRKDRQSYEQYF	TGTGCCAGCAGAAAGGACAGACAATCCTACGAGCAGTACTTC
14	NA	TRBV3-1/TRBV3-2	NA	TRBJ2-7	CASSRDNPSYEQYF	TGTGCCAGCAGCCGGGACAACCCCTCCTACGAGCAGTACTTC
15	NA	TRBV6-1	NA	TRBJ2-5	CASSEVYGAVETQYF	TGTGCCAGCAGTGAAGTATATGGGGCCGTAGAGACCCAGTACTTC
13	NA	TRBV4-3	NA	TRBJ2-7	CASSRIRESEQYF	TGCGCCAGCAGCCGGATCCGGGAGTCGGAGCAGTACTTC
21	TRBD1	TRBV4-2	NA	TRBJ2-6	CASSQIDLDRGRSSGANVLTF	TGTGCCAGCAGCCAGATCGATCTGGACAGGGGGAGAAGTTCTGGGGCCAACGTCCTGACTTTC
18	TRBD2	TRBV3-1/TRBV3-2	once	TRBJ2-1	CASSQVKIAGLAVNEQFF	TGTGCCAGCAGCCAAGTGAAAATAGCCGGACTAGCGGTTAATGAGCAGTTCTTC
16	TRBD2	TRBV4-1	NA	TRBJ2-2	CASSQGNGGRAGELFF	TGCGCCAGCAGCCAAGGGAATGGCGGGAGGGCCGGGGAGCTGTTTTTT
17	NA	TRBV2	NA	TRBJ1-3	CASRGGQTMLAGNTIYF	TGTGCCAGCAGGGGTGGACAGACAATGCTGGCTGGAAACACCATATATTTT
15	TRBD2	TRBV15	NA	TRBJ2-1	CATSITVGLGYEQFF	TGTGCCACCAGCATAACCGTGGGACTAGGCTATGAGCAGTTCTTC
13	NA	TRBV3-1/TRBV3-2	NA	TRBJ2-7	CASSQNHFGEQYF	TGTGCCAGCAGCCAAAACCATTTCGGCGAGCAGTACTTC
14	NA	TRBV19	once	TRBJ2-1	CASSIAGVSNEQFF	TGTGCCAGTAGTATAGCGGGAGTGTCCAATGAGCAGTTCTTC
13	NA	TRBV7-9	NA	TRBJ2-3	CASSSGVTDTQYF	TGTGCCAGCAGCTCGGGGGTCACAGATACGCAGTATTTT
15	TRBD1	TRBV6-5	NA	TRBJ2-5	CASTGSGTGRAAQYF	TGTGCCAGCACCGGGTCGGGGACAGGGAGGGCGGCCCAGTACTTC
17	TRBD2	TRBV19	NA	TRBJ2-3	CASSTRGLAGVQDTQYF	TGTGCCAGTAGTACCAGAGGACTAGCGGGAGTTCAAGATACGCAGTATTTT
13	NA	TRBV5-1	NA	TRBJ1-3	CASSLDGQNTIYF	TGCGCCAGCAGCTTGGATGGCCAAAACACCATATATTTT
11	NA	TRBV20-1	once	TRBJ1-1	CSARDFTEAFF	TGCAGTGCCCGGGATTTCACTGAAGCTTTCTTT
17	TRBD2	TRBV6-2/TRBV6-3	NA	TRBJ2-7	CASSPIEIAGQLYEQYF	TGTGCCAGCAGCCCTATCGAAATAGCGGGGCAACTCTACGAGCAGTACTTC
15	NA	TRBV7-8	NA	TRBJ2-7	CASSFPGTGLDEQYF	TGTGCCAGCAGCTTCCCCGGGACGGGACTTGACGAGCAGTACTTC
16	NA	TRBV6-1	few	TRBJ2-7	CASSEIQGRSSYEQYF	TGTGCCAGCAGTGAAATACAGGGAAGAAGCTCCTACGAGCAGTACTTC
15	NA	TRBV5-4	NA	TRBJ1-2	CASSLDQGRNYGYTF	TGTGCCAGCAGCTTGGACCAGGGGAGAAACTATGGCTACACCTTC
13	TRBD2	TRBV9	NA	TRBJ2-1	CASSVRLAQEQFF	TGTGCCAGCAGCGTAAGACTAGCTCAGGAGCAGTTCTTC
15	NA	TRBV11-2	NA	TRBJ2-1	CASSLAGSSYNEQFF	TGTGCCAGCAGCTTAGCGGGGAGCTCCTACAATGAGCAGTTCTTC
16	TRBD2	TRBV9	NA	TRBJ2-3	CASSVGTSGKTDTQYF	TGTGCCAGCAGCGTAGGGACTAGCGGGAAGACAGATACGCAGTATTTT
21	TRBD1	TRBV27	NA	TRBJ2-2	CASSLYGTGGPNSKNTGELFF	TGTGCCAGCAGTTTATACGGGACAGGAGGTCCCAACTCAAAGAACACCGGGGAGCTGTTTTTT
15	TRBD1	TRBV2	NA	TRBJ1-4	CASSEVGTEGEKLFF	TGTGCCAGCAGTGAAGTAGGGACAGAAGGTGAAAAACTGTTTTTT
17	TRBD1	TRBV13	NA	TRBJ1-1	CASSTGGFRLTATEAFF	TGTGCCAGCTCCACAGGGGGCTTTAGGTTGACGGCCACTGAAGCTTTCTTT
15	NA	TRBV5-1	NA	TRBJ2-1	CASSSGHATYNEQFF	TGCGCCAGCAGCTCTGGACACGCCACCTACAATGAGCAGTTCTTC
14	NA	TRBV7-3	NA	TRBJ2-7	CASSFPGFQSHGYF	TGTGCCAGCAGCTTCCCGGGGTTTCAGAGCCATGGGTACTTC
14	NA	TRBV19	NA	TRBJ1-1	CASSIGAGNHEAFF	TGTGCCAGTAGTATAGGGGCGGGCAATCACGAAGCTTTCTTT
18	TRBD1	TRBV3-1/TRBV3-2	NA	TRBJ1-4	CASSQFSGQGTTNEKLFF	TGTGCCAGCAGCCAATTTTCGGGACAGGGAACAACTAATGAAAAACTGTTTTTT
14	NA	TRBV3-1/TRBV3-2	NA	TRBJ2-2	CASSQYTNTGELFF	TGTGCCAGCAGCCAGTACACGAACACCGGGGAGCTGTTTTTT
11	NA	TRBV29-1	NA	TRBJ1-3	CSVGATNTIYF	TGCAGCGTTGGCGCGACTAACACCATATATTTT
14	NA	TRBV7-2	once	TRBJ2-1	CASSLDSSRNEQFF	TGTGCCAGCAGCTTAGATTCTAGCCGAAATGAGCAGTTCTTC
14	NA	TRBV11-2	NA	TRBJ2-2	CASSSQRGTGELFF	TGTGCCAGCAGCTCCCAAAGGGGCACCGGGGAGCTGTTTTTT
13	NA	TRBV6-5	NA	TRBJ1-3	CASRGGAGNTIYF	TGTGCCAGCAGAGGGGGAGCCGGAAACACCATATATTTT
13	TRBD2	TRBV18	NA	TRBJ2-1	CASSWTSGNEQFF	TGTGCCAGCTCTTGGACTAGCGGGAATGAGCAGTTCTTC
15	NA	TRBV19	NA	TRBJ2-1	CASSIPLTSYNEQFF	TGTGCCAGTAGTATACCCCTGACTAGTTACAATGAGCAGTTCTTC
14	NA	TRBV29-1	NA	TRBJ1-1	CSVAAASMNTEAFF	TGCAGCGTTGCCGCGGCCTCCATGAACACTGAAGCTTTCTTT
15	TRBD2	TRBV2	once	TRBJ2-1	CASRPQGTSGSQQFF	TGTGCCAGCAGACCCCAGGGGACTAGCGGGAGCCAGCAGTTCTTC
14	TRBD1	TRBV7-9	NA	TRBJ1-1	CASSLRQGNTEAFF	TGTGCCAGCAGCCTTCGACAGGGGAACACTGAAGCTTTCTTT
15	NA	TRBV7-2	NA	TRBJ2-1	CASSLVGVAGNEQFF	TGTGCCAGCAGCTTAGTTGGGGTGGCGGGAAATGAGCAGTTCTTC
13	NA	TRBV12-3/TRBV12-4	NA	TRBJ2-7	CASSFGSSYEQYF	TGTGCCAGCAGTTTTGGTAGCTCCTACGAGCAGTACTTC
16	TRBD1	TRBV7-8	few	TRBJ1-1	CASSLVGGQGKTEAFF	TGTGCCAGCAGCTTAGTTGGGGGACAGGGGAAAACTGAAGCTTTCTTT